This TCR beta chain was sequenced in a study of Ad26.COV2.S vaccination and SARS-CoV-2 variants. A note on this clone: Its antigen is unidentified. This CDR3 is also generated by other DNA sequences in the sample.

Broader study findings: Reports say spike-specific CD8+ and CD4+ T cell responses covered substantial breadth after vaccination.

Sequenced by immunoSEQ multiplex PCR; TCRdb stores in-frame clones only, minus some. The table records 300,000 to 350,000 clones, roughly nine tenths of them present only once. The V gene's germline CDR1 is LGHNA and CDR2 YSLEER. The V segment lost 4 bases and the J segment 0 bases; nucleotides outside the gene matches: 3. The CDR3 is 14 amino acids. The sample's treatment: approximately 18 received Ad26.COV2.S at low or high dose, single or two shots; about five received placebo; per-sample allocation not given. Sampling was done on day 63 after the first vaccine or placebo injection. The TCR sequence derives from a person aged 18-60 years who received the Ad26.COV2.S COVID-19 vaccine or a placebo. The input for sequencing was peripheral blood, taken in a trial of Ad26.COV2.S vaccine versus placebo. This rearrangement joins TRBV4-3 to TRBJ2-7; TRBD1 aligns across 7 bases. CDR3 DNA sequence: TGCGCCAGCAGCCCGGGGACAGCCTCCTACGAGCAGTACTTC. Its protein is CASSPGTASYEQYF.